These 8 T cell receptor beta chains were all obtained from the same sample, sequenced in a study of graft-versus-host responses after intestinal transplantation. The repertoire was sequenced with immunoSEQ multiplex PCR; TCRdb's copy has only in-frame clones and lacks some. The sample holds 95,000 or so clones; approximately 90% are singletons and the top ten take around 15%. The sequences come from PBMCs, collected about 450 days after intestinal transplant. The receptors shown here come from a human patient who received an intestinal transplant, so some T cells may come from the graft donor.

This chain joins TRBV7-2 and TRBJ2-7, with TRBD2 as a possible D gene (6 bases). CDR3 length: 13 amino acids. Germline V lookup: CDR1 SGHTA, CDR2 FQGNSA. With 5 bases removed from V and 9 bases from J, the gap between germline ends came to 17 bases. The CDR3 region has the DNA TGTGCCAGCAGCCGCGGGGTTATCCCCTCGCAGTACTTC. Amino acid sequence: CASSRGVIPSQYF. Variable domain in full (rest from reference TRBV7-2 and TRBJ2-7): GAGVSQSPSNKVTEKGKDVELRCDPISGHTALYWYRQSLGQGLEFLIYFQGNSAPDKSGLPSDRFSAERTGGSVSTLTIQRTQQEDSAVYLCASSRGVIPSQYFGPGTRLTVT.

This clone was counted a single time. The J gene is TRBJ1-1, the V gene TRBV4-1; D gene unclear. Germline V gene lookup returns CDR1 MGHRA and CDR2 YSYEKL. V shed 3 bases and J shed 4 bases, with 12 bases lying between them. The CDR3 is 14 residues long. The DNA of the CDR3 is TGCGCCAGCAGCCAGCGGGCCCCGGGCACTGAAGCTTTCTTT. Translation: CASSQRAPGTEAFF.

This clone was detected only once. The V call is TRBV6-5, the J call TRBJ2-1; possibly TRBD1 or TRBD2 for D (6 bases each). This CDR3 comprises 16 residues. The germline V and J ends were trimmed by 2 bases and 2 bases, with 13 bases remaining between them. CDR1 is MNHEY, CDR2 SVGAGI, per germline. The CDR3 is CASSYGGPTTYNEQFF. CDR3 in DNA: TGTGCCAGCAGTTACGGGGGGCCTACTACCTACAATGAGCAGTTCTTC.

This chain links TRBV5-1 with TRBJ2-3; 8 bases align to TRBD2. The CDR3 runs to 14 residues. CDR1 is SGHRS and CDR2 is YFSETQ in the germline V gene. With V trimmed by 6 bases and J by 5 bases, 8 bases remained unmatched. Here the CDR3 DNA reads TGCGCCAGCACCCTCGGGGGGGTGGGAGATACGCAGTATTTT. Its translation is CASTLGGVGDTQYF.

The chain combines TRBV6-6 with TRBJ1-1; D is possibly TRBD1 (5 bases). This CDR3 is built from 13 residues. V gave up 6 bases and J gave up 1 base, with 9 bases separating them. The germline CDR1 and CDR2 sequences are MNHNY and SVGAGI (reference sequence). The CDR3 here is CASRQDGNTEAFF. In nucleotides, the CDR3 is TGTGCCAGCAGACAGGACGGGAACACTGAAGCTTTCTTT.

Points on this clone: A read error may account for a junction end that differs from germline. CDR3 protein: CASSLAGEYGQYF. DNA for the CDR3: TGTGCCAGCAGCTTAGCTGGAGAATACGGGCAGTACTTC. The gene calls are TRBV11-3 and TRBJ2-7; D gene uncertain. Germline CDR1 is SGHNT and CDR2 is YENEEA. This CDR3 contains 13 residues.

This sequence joins TRBV10-1 and TRBJ2-7; D is perhaps TRBD2 (6 bases). The CDR3 contains 11 residues. Deletions cut 5 bases from V and 4 bases from J, with 6 bases between. CDR1 is WNHNN, CDR2 SYGVQD, per germline (reference sequence). This chain's CDR3 is CASSRGYEQYF. DNA for the CDR3: TGCGCCAGCAGTCGGGGGTACGAGCAGTACTTC.

The table lists this clone with a count of one. The chain carries TRBV10-2 and TRBJ2-5; 7 bases map to TRBD2. In germline, CDR1 is WSHSY, CDR2 SAAADI. The length of the CDR3 is 12 residues. The trim removed 7 bases at V and 7 bases at J, leaving 6 bases unmatched. In DNA form, the CDR3 reads TGCGCCAGCAATGGACTAGAAGGGACCCAGTACTTC. This sequence encodes CASNGLEGTQYF.